One and the same sample provided the 14 T cell receptor beta chains below, sequenced in a study of identical twins. TCRdb re-called the 5' RACE reads with MiXCR, one entry per CDR3 protein. The sample gives around 1.7 million distinct CDR3 sequences, 25% to 35% of which show up once; approximately 0.25% is in the top ten. Sequencing was carried out using cord blood. The receptors originated from a newborn girl in good health.

The J gene is TRBJ2-4, the V gene TRBV12-3 or TRBV12-4; unclear D gene. This CDR3 region has 12 residues. Trimming cost V 8 bases and J 9 bases, with 14 bases left between them. CDR3: CASSLGFSIQYF. CDR3 DNA sequence: TGTGCCAGCTCTTTGGGTTTCAGCATTCAGTACTTC.

This chain connects TRBV2 to TRBJ1-1; D ambiguous. V was shortened by 7 bases and J by 2 bases, with 14 bases between the two germline ends. Looked up from germline, CDR1 is SNHLY and CDR2 is FYNNEI. The length of the CDR3 is 14 residues. The DNA for the CDR3 is TGTGCCAGCATCCCCGACGGCAGAAACACTGAAGCTTTCTTT. Its protein product is CASIPDGRNTEAFF.

This chain links TRBV20-1 with TRBJ1-6; D is uncertain. V was trimmed by 5 bases and J by 4 bases, leaving 6 bases between them. The CDR3 contains 12 residues. Germline CDR1 DFQATT, CDR2 SNEGSKA (reference sequence). The DNA for the CDR3 is TGCAGTGCTCCAGCATATAATTCACCCCTCCACTTT. Translated: CSAPAYNSPLHF.

The table lists this clonotype with many counts. The J gene is TRBJ2-7, the V gene TRBV2; D is undetermined. Germline V gene lookup returns CDR1 SNHLY and CDR2 FYNNEI. CDR3 length equals 13 residues. V lost 1 base to trimming and J lost 0 bases, with 4 bases between them. The CDR3, as DNA: TGTGCCAGCAGTGAAGGAAGCTCCTACGAGCAGTACTTC. As protein: CASSEGSSYEQYF.

This clonotype was counted many times. This sequence joins TRBV25-1 and TRBJ2-5; D gene ambiguous. The CDR3 loop spans 16 amino acids. CDR1 is MGHDK, CDR2 SYGVNS, per germline. V was clipped by 0 bases and J by 3 bases, with 14 bases between them. Here the CDR3 reads CASSEYVGSWKETQYF. The CDR3 DNA reads as TGTGCCAGCAGTGAATATGTTGGCAGTTGGAAAGAGACCCAGTACTTC.

This clonotype was recorded a few times. V gene TRBV6-1 combines with J gene TRBJ1-1; unclear D gene. V lost 4 bases to trimming and J lost 0 bases, with 12 bases between them. The germline CDR1 and CDR2 sequences are MNHNS and SASEGT. The CDR3 is 15 amino acids. CDR3 sequence (DNA): TGTGCCAGCAGTGCTCAAGGGAAGATGAACACTGAAGCTTTCTTT. Residues: CASSAQGKMNTEAFF.

On this clonotype itself: Possible read error: a much larger clone is one base away. The genes are TRBV7-9 and TRBJ1-1; D ambiguous. Germline assignment: CDR1 SEHNR and CDR2 FQNEAQ (reference sequence). V shed 1 base and J shed 4 bases, with 7 bases lying between them. CDR3 length: 13 amino acids. Here the CDR3 reads CASSLEQSTEAFF. The CDR3 nucleotides read TGTGCCAGCAGCTTAGAACAGAGCACTGAAGCTTTCTTT.

This clonotype was seen more than once but under ten times. The V call is TRBV12-3 or TRBV12-4, the J call TRBJ1-1; TRBD1 is a possible D gene (6 bases). The V gene lost 8 bases and the J gene lost 4 bases, with 11 bases spanning the gap. The CDR3 is 12 residues long. This CDR3 reads CASGQGTTEAFF. CDR3 sequence (DNA): TGTGCCAGCGGTCAGGGGACCACTGAAGCTTTCTTT.

The V gene is TRBV4-2, the J gene TRBJ2-3, with 10 bases identical to TRBD2. With 3 bases clipped from V and 3 bases from J, the junction kept 6 bases outside the gene matches. Germline V lookup: CDR1 LGHNA, CDR2 YNFKEQ. The CDR3 loop spans 16 amino acids. The chain's CDR3 is CASSHKASGGTDTQYF. For the CDR3, the DNA is TGTGCCAGCAGCCACAAGGCTAGCGGGGGTACAGATACGCAGTATTTT.

The V call is TRBV3-1, the J call TRBJ1-1; a possible D gene is TRBD1 (5 bases). The CDR3 contains 13 residues. Per the germline V gene, CDR1 is LGHDT and CDR2 is YNNKEL (reference sequence). Trimming left V 8 bases short and J 5 bases short, with 15 bases between. This CDR3 is CASGGDLQTEAFF. In DNA form, the CDR3 reads TGTGCCAGCGGGGGGGATTTGCAGACTGAAGCTTTCTTT.

This chain joins TRBV5-1 and TRBJ2-1, with D maybe TRBD2 (5 bases). The V end lost 0 bases, the J end lost 2 bases, and 15 bases lay between the germline ends. This CDR3 comprises 17 residues. Looked up from germline, CDR1 is SGHRS and CDR2 is YFSETQ. The CDR3 nucleotides are TGCGCCAGCAGCTTGGGCTACGCCGGGATTCCCTACAATGAGCAGTTCTTC. It is translated as CASSLGYAGIPYNEQFF.

The chain carries TRBV6-2 or TRBV6-3 and TRBJ1-2, with D unclear. The CDR3 runs to 13 residues. CDR1 and CDR2 from the germline V gene are MNHEY and SVGEGT. The germline V and J ends were trimmed by 6 bases and 2 bases, with 10 bases remaining between them. As DNA, the CDR3 is TGTGCCAGCAGATCTCCTCCAAACTATGGCTACACCTTC. Translating gives CASRSPPNYGYTF.

In this sample, this clonotype turned up once. The chain uses TRBV5-1 and TRBJ2-5; a weak D match, TRBD2 (6 bases). CDR3 size: 15 residues. Germline CDR1 SGHRS, CDR2 YFSETQ. Trimming cost V 4 bases and J 11 bases, with 24 bases left between them. The CDR3 sequence is CASSPRTSPYGEQYF. The CDR3 DNA reads TGCGCCAGCAGCCCCCGCACTAGCCCTTATGGTGAGCAGTACTTC.

CDR3 region: CAISDRATGELFF. The CDR3 nucleotides are TGTGCCATCAGTGACAGGGCAACCGGGGAGCTGTTTTTT. This chain uses TRBV10-3 with TRBJ2-2, with a possible D match to TRBD1 (5 bases). This CDR3 is 13 amino acids long. V was cut by 3 bases and J by 5 bases, with 7 bases left in between. Germline lookup yields CDR1 ENHRY and CDR2 SYGVKD.